A selection of T cell receptor beta chains follows, all from one sample in a study of tumor-infiltrating lymphocytes in primary liver carcinoma. TCRdb reprocessed the multiplex PCR reads via MiXCR and lists one record per CDR3 protein. The sample includes some 180,000 distinct CDR3 sequences, about 60% of them seen just once. Sequenced sample: peripheral blood. These receptors all come from a middle-aged man with primary liver carcinoma and hepatitis B virus infection. Both conserved end residues are part of each CDR3. A D gene is named only where the DNA matches it firmly. Clone size appears in some rows only: once, few, many, or a class for an expanded clone.

D	V	J	size	CDR3	DNA
-	TRBV5-5	TRBJ1-6	-	CASSLGGKSSYNSPLHF	TGTGCCAGCAGCTTGGGAGGCAAGAGCTCCTATAATTCACCCCTCCACTTT
-	TRBV6-5	TRBJ1-5	few	CASSYEAGGNQPQHF	TGTGCCAGCAGTTACGAGGCTGGAGGCAATCAGCCCCAGCATTTT
-	TRBV11-2	TRBJ2-7	-	CASSLARGVDIEQYF	TGTGCCAGCAGCTTAGCTCGGGGCGTGGATATCGAGCAGTACTTC
TRBD2	TRBV11-2	TRBJ2-7	-	CASSLEGGNEQYF	TGTGCCAGCAGCTTAGAGGGAGGGAATGAGCAGTACTTC
-	TRBV4-1	TRBJ2-1	-	CASSQAQAWDEQFF	TGCGCCAGCAGCCAAGCGCAGGCTTGGGATGAGCAGTTCTTC
TRBD2	TRBV29-1	TRBJ2-7	few	CSVEAPGLAYEQYF	TGCAGCGTTGAAGCCCCGGGACTAGCCTACGAGCAGTACTTC
-	TRBV11-2	TRBJ2-5	many	CASSSQTASETQYF	TGTGCCAGCAGCTCCCAGACGGCCAGCGAGACCCAGTACTTC
TRBD1	TRBV11-2	TRBJ2-5	-	CASSPPGQGVGKETQYF	TGTGCCAGCAGCCCCCCTGGACAGGGAGTTGGGAAAGAGACCCAGTACTTC
-	TRBV11-2	TRBJ2-7	-	CASSLGKTAVSEQYF	TGTGCCAGCAGCTTAGGGAAGACAGCAGTATCCGAGCAGTACTTC
-	TRBV10-3	TRBJ2-2	few	CAISESMRDESGELFF	TGTGCCATCAGTGAGTCGATGCGGGATGAGTCCGGGGAGCTGTTTTTT
TRBD2	TRBV4-1	TRBJ2-7	-	CASPRGAGGRDEQYF	TGCGCCAGCCCCCGCGGAGCGGGAGGACGGGACGAGCAGTACTTC
-	TRBV4-1	TRBJ1-5	-	CASSRDGSVGRPQHF	TGCGCCAGCAGCCGAGACGGGAGCGTTGGGCGGCCCCAGCATTTT
TRBD1	TRBV6-5	TRBJ2-7	-	CASRPGQGHNEQYF	TGTGCCAGCAGACCTGGACAGGGGCATAACGAGCAGTACTTC
TRBD2	TRBV28	TRBJ2-1	once	CASRFSGSRNEQFF	TGTGCCAGCAGATTCAGCGGGAGTCGTAATGAGCAGTTCTTC
-	TRBV30	TRBJ1-2	-	CAWRGGAVYGYTF	TGTGCCTGGAGAGGGGGGGCTGTCTATGGCTATACCTTC
-	TRBV5-5	TRBJ2-7	few	CASSRLQGIYEQYF	TGTGCCAGCAGCCGGTTACAGGGTATCTACGAGCAGTACTTC
-	TRBV7-9	TRBJ2-2	-	CTSSLEVSTGELFF	TGTACCAGCAGCTTAGAAGTGAGCACCGGGGAGCTCTTTTTT
TRBD2	TRBV6-5	TRBJ2-1	-	CASSYSGPAGGLGNEQFF	TGTGCCAGCAGTTACTCGGGCCCAGCGGGAGGATTGGGCAATGAGCAGTTCTTC
TRBD1	TRBV6-4	TRBJ1-2	-	CASSDSSQGNYGYTF	TGTGCCAGCAGTGACTCTTCACAGGGGAACTATGGCTACACCTTC
-	TRBV30	TRBJ1-4	-	CAWHPAGEGEKLFF	TGTGCCTGGCACCCCGCAGGGGAAGGGGAAAAACTGTTTTTT
-	TRBV7-9	TRBJ2-7	-	CTSSLIQGVRYEQYF	TGTACCAGCAGCTTGATACAGGGCGTGAGGTACGAGCAGTACTTC
-	TRBV30	TRBJ2-5	few	CAWSDGLEGATQYF	TGTGCCTGGAGTGACGGACTGGAGGGGGCGACCCAGTACTTC
-	TRBV29-1	TRBJ2-7	-	CSVTLGIHRYF	TGCAGCGTGACCTTGGGGATCCATCGGTACTTC
-	TRBV4-1	TRBJ1-2	-	CASSLVVGNNYGYTF	TGCGCCAGCAGCCTCGTGGTTGGAAACAACTATGGCTACACCTTC
-	TRBV12-3/TRBV12-4	TRBJ1-1	-	CASSSESQAFF	TGTGCCAGCAGTTCCGAATCCCAAGCTTTCTTT
-	TRBV21-1	TRBJ2-1	-	CASTKEAGGSNEQFF	TGTGCCAGCACCAAGGAGGCGGGAGGTAGCAATGAACAATTCTTC
-	TRBV30	TRBJ1-1	-	CAWSSHLGTEAFF	TGTGCCTGGAGTTCTCACCTTGGGACTGAAGCTTTCTTT
TRBD1	TRBV29-1	TRBJ1-1	-	CSAAERGRVTEAFF	TGCAGCGCTGCTGAAAGGGGGCGGGTCACTGAAGCTTTCTTT
TRBD1	TRBV11-2	TRBJ1-3	many	CASSLAQGASGNTIYF	TGTGCCAGCAGCTTGGCACAGGGGGCGTCAGGAAACACCATATATTTT
-	TRBV13	TRBJ2-5	-	CASNLGGSGGVLETQYF	TGTGCCAGCAACTTAGGAGGGAGTGGTGGGGTGCTGGAGACCCAGTACTTC
TRBD1	TRBV10-3	TRBJ1-1	once	CAISQPGTGRNTEAFF	TGTGCCATCAGTCAACCCGGGACAGGGAGGAACACTGAAGCTTTCTTT
TRBD2	TRBV11-2	TRBJ2-3	-	CASSFGGRPLTDTQYF	TGTGCCAGCAGCTTCGGGGGGAGGCCTCTGACAGATACGCAGTATTTT
-	TRBV5-6	TRBJ2-5	-	CASSLLEIQYF	TGTGCCAGCAGCTTGCTAGAGATCCAGTACTTC
-	TRBV30	TRBJ1-3	-	CTCDQGPGNTIYF	TGTACCTGTGATCAGGGCCCTGGAAACACCATATATTTT
TRBD1	TRBV10-2	TRBJ2-2	-	CASSRTGEGGELFF	TGCGCCAGCAGCCGGACAGGCGAGGGCGGGGAGCTGTTTTTT
-	TRBV5-1	TRBJ1-4	-	CASSSTDSNEKLFF	TGCGCCAGCAGCTCGACAGACTCTAATGAAAAACTGTTTTTT
-	TRBV28	TRBJ1-2	-	CASSSRDGHYGYTF	TGTGCCAGCAGTTCCAGGGACGGACACTATGGCTACACCTTC
-	TRBV13	TRBJ2-2	-	CASSLRIVSNTGELFF	TGTGCCAGCAGCCTTAGGATCGTTTCGAACACCGGGGAGCTGTTTTTT
-	TRBV28	TRBJ2-5	few	CASSFGVRYQETQYF	TGTGCCAGCAGTTTCGGTGTCAGGTACCAAGAGACCCAGTACTTC
-	TRBV10-3	TRBJ2-4	-	CAISESDSPQNIQYF	TGTGCCATCAGTGAGTCTGACAGCCCCCAAAATATTCAGTACTTC
-	TRBV11-2	TRBJ2-7	many	CASSFGRPYEQYF	TGTGCCAGCAGCTTCGGCAGACCCTACGAGCAGTACTTC
TRBD2	TRBV13	TRBJ2-7	-	CASSSHSGRSYEQYF	TGTGCCAGCAGCTCCCATAGCGGGAGGTCCTACGAGCAGTACTTC
TRBD2	TRBV28	TRBJ2-1	-	CASSSPGLDPFGEQFF	TGTGCCAGCAGTTCCCCGGGACTAGATCCCTTCGGGGAGCAGTTCTTC
TRBD2	TRBV7-8	TRBJ2-7	-	CASSLGLAGENEQYF	TGTGCCAGCAGCTTAGGTCTAGCGGGGGAAAACGAGCAGTACTTC
-	TRBV10-3	TRBJ2-5	few	CAISESRKETQYF	TGTGCCATCAGTGAGTCGAGGAAGGAGACCCAGTACTTC
TRBD1	TRBV6-6	TRBJ1-2	-	CASSYSDRLNYGYTF	TGTGCCAGCAGTTACTCGGACAGGCTTAACTATGGCTACACCTTC